This T cell receptor beta chain was documented in a study of cytotoxic CD8 clonotypes in ibrutinib-treated CLL (dated by TCRdb to about 2021). Notes on the research overall: The cohort included roughly 15 treatment-naive and about a dozen relapsed/refractory patients; 17 to 18 were IGHV unmutated. Responses were partial in roughly 24 patients and complete in 2; after median 68 months follow-up, about 14 stayed in remission and some twelve progressed. Cryopreserved peripheral blood mononuclear cells were collected before treatment, at response, and at either disease progression or sustained remission. All remission and progressive disease samples were collected while patients were still receiving ibrutinib. Longitudinal samples were available for about 30% of the 86 trial participants. On average, each sample yielded about 250,000 productive templates and about 94,000 productive rearrangements. Response samples were obtained after a median of 12 months of treatment, with a range of roughly 6 to 40 months. Study-level results and caveats: Baseline clonality was found to be higher than that of age-matched healthy donors and was strongly correlated with circulating CD8+ T-cell counts. Sustained-remission and progressing patients did not have matched sampling times, and lymph node repertoires were not examined. Public clonotypes were rare and either shrank or stayed stable during treatment, and the rise in clonality at ibrutinib response reflected expansion of private clonotypes. An increase in clonality was observed at ibrutinib response, with clonality remaining stable during sustained remission and falling back toward baseline at progression.

Points on this clone: Its antigen is still unknown. No base-level quality is on record; no much larger clone is a single base apart.

Taken with the paper, the label for time point translates to: approximately 25 months on ibrutinib. For TCR beta library preparation, around 2.2 micrograms of genomic DNA was extracted from cryopreserved PBMCs. Longitudinal blood samples from CLL patients receiving ibrutinib monotherapy were subjected to high-throughput TCR beta sequencing. The patients took part in an open-label, single-center phase 2 trial of ibrutinib monotherapy. On a MiSeq, deep resolution sequencing aimed for a depth between 1 in 1 million and 1 in 200,000 T cells, with each clonotype covered about 9.2x on average. The immunoSEQ hsTCRB Kit was used to generate TCR beta libraries. The paper's processing steps were these. ImmunoSEQ Data Assistant and ImmunoSEQ Analyzer were used for data analysis, and V, D and J genes were assigned according to IMGT definitions. Clonality, which ranges from 0 to 1, was calculated by subtracting the normalized Shannon entropy of productive rearrangement frequencies from one. Public clonotype analysis was restricted to overrepresented clonotypes comprising at least 0.05% of each patient's repertoire. Some 13 age-matched healthy donor repertoires from immuneACCESS were used as controls for clonality. As stored in TCRdb, this immuneACCESS dataset retains in-frame rearrangements with V and J assigned. A fraction of the clones does not appear; measured against another copy, unresolved V genes explain less than half of the discrepancy, and the remainder lacks a known reason. V and J calls and clone size follow that table, whereas D and trimming were derived from the DNA. The sample has roughly 250,000 clones on record, 70% of them singletons. The leading ten clones occupy approximately 15% of the sample.

The CDR3 runs 15 residues from the cysteine to the phenylalanine. Just the 45-base CDR3 DNA is kept, in frame starting at base 1. V loses 0 bases, J loses 4 bases, and the germline ends lie 13 bases apart. CDR1 and CDR2 (SNHLY, FYNNEI) derive from the germline V gene. The rearrangement combines TRBV2 with TRBJ2-7; TRBD1 is possibly the D segment (6 matching bases). This clonotype was obtained from a human donor with chronic lymphocytic leukemia. This sample comprised PBMCs, obtained after 24 months of ibrutinib treatment. The CDR3 protein: CASSEAGQFSYEQYF. The nucleotide sequence is TGTGCCAGCAGTGAAGCAGGACAGTTTTCTTACGAGCAGTACTTC.